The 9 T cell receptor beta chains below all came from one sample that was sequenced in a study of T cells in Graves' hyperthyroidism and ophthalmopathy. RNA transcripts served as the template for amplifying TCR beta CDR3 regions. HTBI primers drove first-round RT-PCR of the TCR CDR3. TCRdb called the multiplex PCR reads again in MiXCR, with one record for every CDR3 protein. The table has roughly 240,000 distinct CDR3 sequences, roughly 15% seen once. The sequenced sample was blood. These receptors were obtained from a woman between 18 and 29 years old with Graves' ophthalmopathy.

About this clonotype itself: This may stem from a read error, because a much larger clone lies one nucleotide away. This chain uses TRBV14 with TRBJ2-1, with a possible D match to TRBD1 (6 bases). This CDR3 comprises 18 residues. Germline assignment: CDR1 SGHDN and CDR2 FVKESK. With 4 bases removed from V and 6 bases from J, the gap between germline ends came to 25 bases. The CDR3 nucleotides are TGTGCCAGCAGCCGAGATAAAAGGGGCAGGGGCTACGGCAATGAGCAGTTCTTC. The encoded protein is CASSRDKRGRGYGNEQFF.

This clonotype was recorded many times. CDR3 nucleotides: TGTGCCAGCAGTCACCGACAGAGCACAGATACGCAGTATTTT. Translation: CASSHRQSTDTQYF. The chain joins TRBV28 to TRBJ2-3; a weak D match, TRBD1 (5 bases). Germline V gene data show CDR1 as MDHEN and CDR2 as SYDVKM. The ends were cut back, 5 bases at V and 0 bases at J, with 9 bases in the middle. The CDR3 sequence is 14 residues long.

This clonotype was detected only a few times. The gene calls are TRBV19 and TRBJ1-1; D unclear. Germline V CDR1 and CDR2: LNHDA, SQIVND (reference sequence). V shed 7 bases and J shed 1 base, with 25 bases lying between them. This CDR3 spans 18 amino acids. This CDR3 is CASIPSWNSHTKNTEAFF. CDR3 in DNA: TGTGCCAGTATCCCCTCGTGGAACAGTCATACTAAGAACACTGAAGCTTTCTTT.

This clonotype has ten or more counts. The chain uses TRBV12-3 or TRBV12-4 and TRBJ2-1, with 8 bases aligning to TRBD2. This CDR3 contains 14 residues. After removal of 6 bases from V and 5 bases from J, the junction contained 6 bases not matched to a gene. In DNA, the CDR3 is TGTGCCAGCAGCCAAAGCGGGAGCAACAATGAGCAGTTCTTC. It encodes CASSQSGSNNEQFF.

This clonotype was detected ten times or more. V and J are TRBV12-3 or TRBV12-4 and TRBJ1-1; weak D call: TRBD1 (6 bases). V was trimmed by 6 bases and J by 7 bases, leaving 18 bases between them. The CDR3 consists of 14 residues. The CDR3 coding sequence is TGTGCCAGCAGAGTATTGGGGGCTCGGGATGAAGCTTTCTTT. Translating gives CASRVLGARDEAFF.

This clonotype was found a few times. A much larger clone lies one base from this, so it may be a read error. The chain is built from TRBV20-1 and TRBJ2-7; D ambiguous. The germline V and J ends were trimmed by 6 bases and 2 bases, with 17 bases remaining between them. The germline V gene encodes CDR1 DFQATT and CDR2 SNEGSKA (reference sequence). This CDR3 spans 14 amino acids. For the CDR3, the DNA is TGCAGTGCGTTGCCGGGCTTCGGTCCCTACGAGCAGTACTTC. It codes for CSALPGFGPYEQYF.

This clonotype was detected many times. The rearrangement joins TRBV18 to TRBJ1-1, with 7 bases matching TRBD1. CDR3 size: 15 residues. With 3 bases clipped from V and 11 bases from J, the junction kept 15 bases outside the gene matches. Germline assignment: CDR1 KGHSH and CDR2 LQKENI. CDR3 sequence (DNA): TGTGCCAGCTCACCGACGTTAACCAGGGGGGTAGGTGCTTTCTTT. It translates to CASSPTLTRGVGAFF.

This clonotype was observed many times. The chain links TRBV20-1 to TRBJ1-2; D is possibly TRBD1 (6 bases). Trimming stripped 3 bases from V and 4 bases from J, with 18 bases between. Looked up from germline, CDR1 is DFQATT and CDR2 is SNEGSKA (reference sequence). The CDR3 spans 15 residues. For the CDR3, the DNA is TGCAGTGCTAGGCGTGGGGAGGGAGGGGGCTATGGCTACACCTTC. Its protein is CSARRGEGGGYGYTF.

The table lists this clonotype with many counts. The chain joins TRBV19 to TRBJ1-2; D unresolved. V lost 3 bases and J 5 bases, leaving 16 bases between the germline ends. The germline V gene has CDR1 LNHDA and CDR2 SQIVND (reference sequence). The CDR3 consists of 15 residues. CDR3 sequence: CASSMLRSSLYGYTF. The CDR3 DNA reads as TGTGCCAGTAGTATGCTCCGCAGTTCTTTGTATGGCTACACCTTC.